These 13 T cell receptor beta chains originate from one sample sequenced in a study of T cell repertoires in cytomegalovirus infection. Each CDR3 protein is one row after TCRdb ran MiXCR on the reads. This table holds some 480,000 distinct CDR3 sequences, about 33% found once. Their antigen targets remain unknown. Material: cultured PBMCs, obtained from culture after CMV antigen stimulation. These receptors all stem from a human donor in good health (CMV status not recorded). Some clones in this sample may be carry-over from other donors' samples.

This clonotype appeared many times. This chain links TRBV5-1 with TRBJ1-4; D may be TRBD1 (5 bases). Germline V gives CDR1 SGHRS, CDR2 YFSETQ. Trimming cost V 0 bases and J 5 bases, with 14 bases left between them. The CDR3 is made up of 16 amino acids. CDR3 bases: TGCGCCAGCAGCTTGGGGGCCAGCGGGGGGAATGAAAAACTGTTTTTT. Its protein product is CASSLGASGGNEKLFF.

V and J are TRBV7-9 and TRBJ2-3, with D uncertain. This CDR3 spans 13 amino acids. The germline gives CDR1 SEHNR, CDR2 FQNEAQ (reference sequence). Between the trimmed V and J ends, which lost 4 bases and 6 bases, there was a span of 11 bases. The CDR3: CASSSGVWDTQYF. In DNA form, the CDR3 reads TGTGCCAGCAGCTCGGGCGTTTGGGATACGCAGTATTTT. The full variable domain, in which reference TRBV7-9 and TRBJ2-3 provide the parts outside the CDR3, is DTGVSQNPRHKITKRGQNVTFRCDPISEHNRLYWYRQTLGQGPEFLTYFQNEAQLEKSRLLSDRFSAERPKGSFSTLEIQRTEQGDSAMYLCASSSGVWDTQYFGPGTRLTVL.

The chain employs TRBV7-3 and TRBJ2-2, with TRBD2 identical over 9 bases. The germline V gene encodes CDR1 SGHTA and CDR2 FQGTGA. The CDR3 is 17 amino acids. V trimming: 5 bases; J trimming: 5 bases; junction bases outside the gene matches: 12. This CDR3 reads CASSPSSSGMGTGELFF. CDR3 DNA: TGTGCCAGCAGCCCATCCTCTAGCGGGATGGGGACCGGGGAGCTGTTTTTT.

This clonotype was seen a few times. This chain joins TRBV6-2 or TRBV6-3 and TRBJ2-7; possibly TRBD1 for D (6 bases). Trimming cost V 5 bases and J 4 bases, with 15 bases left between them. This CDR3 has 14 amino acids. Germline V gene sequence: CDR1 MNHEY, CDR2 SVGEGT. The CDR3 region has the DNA TGTGCCAGCAGTACCAACAGGGATTCTTACGAGCAGTACTTC. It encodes CASSTNRDSYEQYF.

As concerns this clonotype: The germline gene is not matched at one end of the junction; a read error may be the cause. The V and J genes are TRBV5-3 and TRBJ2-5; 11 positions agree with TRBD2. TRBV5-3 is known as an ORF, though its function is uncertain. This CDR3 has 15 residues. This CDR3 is CASSLELAGVETQYF. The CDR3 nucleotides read TGTGCCAGCAGCTTGGAACTAGCGGGAGTGGAGACCCAGTACTTC.

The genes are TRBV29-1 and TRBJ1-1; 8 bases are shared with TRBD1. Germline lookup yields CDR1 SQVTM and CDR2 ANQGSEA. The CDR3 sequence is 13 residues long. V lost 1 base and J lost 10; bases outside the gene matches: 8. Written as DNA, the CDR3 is TGCAGCGTTGAAGGTGGACAGGGAGGGAGAGCTTTCTTT. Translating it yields CSVEGGQGGRAFF.

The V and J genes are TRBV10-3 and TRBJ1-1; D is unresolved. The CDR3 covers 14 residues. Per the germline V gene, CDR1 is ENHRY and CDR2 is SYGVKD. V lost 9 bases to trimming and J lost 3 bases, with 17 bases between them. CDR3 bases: TGTGCCATATTTATTGGGATGGATTACACTGAAGCTTTCTTT. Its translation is CAIFIGMDYTEAFF.

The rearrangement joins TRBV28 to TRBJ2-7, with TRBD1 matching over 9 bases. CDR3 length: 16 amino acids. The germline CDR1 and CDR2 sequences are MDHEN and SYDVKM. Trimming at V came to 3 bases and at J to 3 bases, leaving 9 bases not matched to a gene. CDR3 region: CASSFPPGQGLYEQYF. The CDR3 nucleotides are TGTGCCAGCAGTTTCCCTCCGGGACAGGGTCTCTACGAGCAGTACTTC.

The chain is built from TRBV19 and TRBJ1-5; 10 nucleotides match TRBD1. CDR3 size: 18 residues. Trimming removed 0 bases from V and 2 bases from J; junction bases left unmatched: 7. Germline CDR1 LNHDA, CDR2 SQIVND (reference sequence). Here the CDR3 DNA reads TGTGCCAGTAGTATAGAAGGGGGACAGGGGCTTCGCAATCAGCCCCAGCATTTT. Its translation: CASSIEGGQGLRNQPQHF.

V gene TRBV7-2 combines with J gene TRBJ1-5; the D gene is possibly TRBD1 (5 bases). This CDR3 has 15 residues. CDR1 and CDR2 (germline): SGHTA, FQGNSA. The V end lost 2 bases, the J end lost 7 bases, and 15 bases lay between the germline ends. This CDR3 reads CASSLNAGTGQPQHF. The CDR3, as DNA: TGTGCCAGCAGCTTAAACGCAGGGACGGGGCAGCCCCAGCATTTT.

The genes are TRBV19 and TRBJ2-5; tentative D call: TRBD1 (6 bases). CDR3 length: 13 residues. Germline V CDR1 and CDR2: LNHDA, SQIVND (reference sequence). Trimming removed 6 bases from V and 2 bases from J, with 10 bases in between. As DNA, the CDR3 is TGTGCCAGTAGGGGGGCAGAGCAAGAGACCCAGTACTTC. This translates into CASRGAEQETQYF. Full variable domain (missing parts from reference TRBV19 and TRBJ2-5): DGGITQSPKYLFRKEGQNVTLSCEQNLNHDAMYWYRQDPGQGLRLIYYSQIVNDFQKGDIAEGYSVSREKKESFPLTVTSAQKNPTAFYLCASRGAEQETQYFGPGTRLLVL.

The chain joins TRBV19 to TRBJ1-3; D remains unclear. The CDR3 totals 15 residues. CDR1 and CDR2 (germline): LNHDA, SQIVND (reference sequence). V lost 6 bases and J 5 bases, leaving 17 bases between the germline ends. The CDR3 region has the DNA TGTGCCAGTAGCCCAGCGATCCGGGAACGAAACACCATATATTTT. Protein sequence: CASSPAIRERNTIYF.

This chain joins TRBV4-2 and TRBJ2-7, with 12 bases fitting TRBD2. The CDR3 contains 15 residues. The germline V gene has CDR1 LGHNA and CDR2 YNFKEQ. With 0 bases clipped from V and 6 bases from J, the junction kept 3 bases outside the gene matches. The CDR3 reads CASSQDLAGGFEQYF. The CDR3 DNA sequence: TGTGCCAGCAGCCAAGATCTAGCGGGAGGGTTCGAGCAGTACTTC.